The present TCR beta chain was sequenced within a study of blood T cells in healthy people across ages. Overall study findings and caveats: More naive CD4+ cells and higher diversity were found in long-lived than in aged donors.

Then a second PCR, running roughly 7 to 11 cycles, was carried out with a sample-barcoded 5' primer and a J-beta primer mix. Per sample, CDR3-containing paired-end reads numbered at least 2.5 million. Using its own MiXCR run on the 5' RACE reads, TCRdb lists one record per CDR3 protein. The profile shows about 780,000 distinct CDR3 sequences, around 45% of them singletons. Worth noting for this clonotype: Its antigen is not known.

This sequence was found in a man aged 80 or over in good health. The sample taken for sequencing was blood.

The chain's CDR3 is CASSEYRAAQYF. In nucleotides, the CDR3 is TGTGCCAGCAGTGAATATAGGGCGGCCCAGTACTTC. The V and J genes are TRBV25-1 and TRBJ2-5; D is unresolved. Trimming removed 0 bases at V and 9 bases at J, with 8 bases between. Per the germline V gene, CDR1 is MGHDK and CDR2 is SYGVNS. CDR3 length: 12 residues.